This T cell receptor (beta chain) was recovered during a study of shared clonotypes between healthy human individuals. Study-wide findings and caveats: The low donor count limited represented genetic and exposure-history diversity.

Free of recent acute infections or vaccinations, the donors were healthy HIV-negative adults. Generated by immunoSEQ multiplex PCR, the TCRdb table keeps only in-frame clones and is missing some. The sample has roughly 2 million clones, 85% to 95% seen once. On this clone: Its antigen is unknown.

Germline lookup yields CDR1 ENHRY and CDR2 SYGVKD. The CDR3 totals 16 residues. The V and J ends lost 6 bases and 3 bases, in that order; junction bases with no gene match: 14. The TCR was taken from a man aged 18 to 30 in good health. Sequencing input: naive CD4+ T cells sorted from blood. Stated subset: CD45RA+ positively selected. V and J are TRBV10-3 and TRBJ2-7, with 7 nucleotides matching TRBD2. CDR3 in amino acids: CAISQGTERGRYEQYF. In nucleotides, the CDR3 is TGTGCCATCAGCCAGGGTACAGAGCGGGGTCGCTACGAGCAGTACTTC.